This T cell receptor beta chain was sequenced during a study of Ad26.COV2.S vaccination and SARS-CoV-2 variants. Study context: Ad26.COV2.S, an intramuscular injection, was given once or twice 56 days apart. Points from the study as a whole: Substantial breadth was reported for post-vaccination spike-specific CD8+ and CD4+ T cells. Greater spike-specific TCR breadth was seen in vaccine recipients than in placebo recipients.

Here immunoSEQ multiplex PCR was the method, and the copy in TCRdb shows in-frame clones only, minus some. The sample lists hundreds of thousands of clones; 85% to 90% were seen once. Treatment of the sample: roughly 19 received Ad26.COV2.S at low or high dose, single or two shots; five or six received placebo; per-sample allocation not given. The investigators took samples on day 63 after the first vaccine or placebo injection. About this clone itself: Its antigen is still unknown.

This receptor was identified in a person between 18 and 65 years old who received the Ad26.COV2.S COVID-19 vaccine or a placebo. Sequenced material: peripheral blood, taken in a trial of Ad26.COV2.S vaccine versus placebo.

CDR3 sequence (DNA): TGTGCCAGCAGCCCACGATCCTATCCGAACACTGAAGCTTTCTTT. As protein: CASSPRSYPNTEAFF. The chain recombines TRBV9 with TRBJ1-1; D is unresolved. Per germline, CDR1 SGDLS and CDR2 YYNGEE. The CDR3 spans 15 residues. V gave up 4 bases and J gave up 1 base, with 14 bases separating them.